A selection of T cell receptor beta chains follows, all from one sample in a study of T cell responses to AZD1222 COVID-19 vaccine. This table comes from immunoSEQ multiplex PCR, and its TCRdb copy is limited to in-frame clones, with some not included. This sample has some 160,000 clones, with approximately 93% found just once. The specimen comprised peripheral blood, sampled on day 0 of AZD1222 vaccination. All receptors come from an adult in good health. CDR3s leave out the opening cysteine and the closing phenylalanine or tryptophan.

V gene	J gene	CDR3 protein
TRBV28	TRBJ2-7	ASSSPGVSYEQY
TRBV7-8	TRBJ2-2	ASSLSPVNTGELF
TRBV24-1	TRBJ2-5	ATSGATGEETQY
TRBV9	TRBJ1-4	ASSPTRPGSLYEKLF
TRBV2	TRBJ1-1	ASRAMGGEAF
TRBV19	TRBJ2-7	ASSMYTDSLFPYEQY
TRBV7-2	TRBJ1-2	ASSWTGIFNYGYT
TRBV28	TRBJ2-2	ASSLVGGTGELF
TRBV5-4	TRBJ1-2	ASSRGAEPYGYT
TRBV5-1	TRBJ1-4	ASSLVGDGAQKLF
TRBV6-5	TRBJ1-1	ASSYGAGGTEAF
TRBV5-1	TRBJ1-5	ASSPTGPNSNQPQH
TRBV5-1	TRBJ2-2	ASSLDLAGRTGELF
TRBV10-3	TRBJ1-1	AISRGGMNTEAF
TRBV6-5	TRBJ2-7	ASRAWDEQY
TRBV6-6	TRBJ1-6	ASSPTATILYNSPLH
TRBV10-3	TRBJ2-2	AISGQRIDTGELF
TRBV2	TRBJ1-6	ASSAQGVNSPLH
TRBV6-2/TRBV6-3	TRBJ1-1	ASSYIRISKAEAF
TRBV4-1	TRBJ1-5	ASSQSAARGPGPQH
TRBV19	TRBJ1-3	ASSSPNGYSGNTIY
TRBV15	TRBJ1-6	ATSRDQRNSPLH
TRBV6-5	TRBJ2-3	ASSYQFQGGGTQY
TRBV19	TRBJ2-1	ASRGTGGRVEQF
TRBV28	TRBJ2-2	ASSVSGGASGELF
TRBV6-5	TRBJ2-3	ASSYEIATDTQY
TRBV4-1	TRBJ2-2	ASSQASGTVNTGELF
TRBV5-4	TRBJ2-2	ASSARQGLSGELF
TRBV19	TRBJ1-5	ASSLAGTTALVQPQH
TRBV7-9	TRBJ1-2	ASSLVVSVANYGYT
TRBV2	TRBJ2-1	ASRDRGPYNEQF
TRBV2	TRBJ1-2	ASSPTRDYGYT
TRBV14	TRBJ2-7	ASSLLLAGAYEQY
TRBV19	TRBJ2-7	ASSMYRGASEQY
TRBV7-3	TRBJ2-1	ASSPSGPYNEQF
TRBV4-1	TRBJ1-1	ASSHTGFTEAF
TRBV6-1	TRBJ1-5	ASSEGWTAGNQPQH
TRBV9	TRBJ1-2	ASSVRSHHGYT
TRBV29-1	TRBJ2-1	SVERQGDYEQF
TRBV5-1	TRBJ1-1	ASSTLAQGSTEAF
TRBV13	TRBJ1-4	ASSLGRQKGEKLF
TRBV7-3	TRBJ2-1	ASSSRLAAGGEQF
TRBV4-2	TRBJ1-5	ASSQKGFDQPQH
TRBV28	TRBJ1-1	ASSLVSRNTEAF
TRBV11-2	TRBJ1-2	ASSLVKETKTEGGYT
TRBV7-8	TRBJ1-4	ASSSGARGEEEKLF
TRBV4-1	TRBJ2-5	ASSPSVSEETQY
TRBV7-6	TRBJ1-1	ASSRTTARDRESTEAF
TRBV6-2/TRBV6-3	TRBJ1-5	ASSTQGAASQPQH
TRBV28	TRBJ2-3	ASSLTGLTDTQY
TRBV10-3	TRBJ1-2	AISAPGQGANGYT
TRBV5-1	TRBJ2-2	ASSRGTGGHGELF
TRBV24-1	TRBJ1-1	ATSDYGAVEAF
TRBV4-2	TRBJ1-6	ASSQPGTGTNSPLH
TRBV11-2	TRBJ1-5	ASSLRPVTGESNQPQH
TRBV18	TRBJ1-1	ASSPEGNTEAF